The T cell receptor (beta chain) described here comes from a study of cytomegalovirus exposure and HLA in healthy donors. Findings and limits, study-wide: For cytomegalovirus status, the classifier reportedly gave diagnoses with high specificity and sensitivity. When analyzed later, a missense DCLRE1C variant was found to be linked to TCR beta V- and J-gene trimming. There were 164 TCR beta chains listed as cytomegalovirus-associated.

The PCR had 60 Vbeta and 13 Jbeta primers. Clones were read by immunoSEQ multiplex PCR, and TCRdb kept only the in-frame ones, dropping some. The profile shows more than 55,000 clones, under 85% of them singletons. Germline CDR1 SEHNR, CDR2 FQNEAQ (reference sequence). This CDR3 spans 16 amino acids. Points on this clone: Its antigen is not identified. One end of the junction fails to match germline, which may point to a read error.

This receptor was obtained from a woman aged 60-75 years in good health and CMV-seropositive. The chain joins TRBV7-9 to TRBJ2-7; D is possibly TRBD1 (5 bases). Specimen: PBMCs. CDR3 protein: CSSSLGGWGIYSEQYF. Here the CDR3 DNA reads TGTTCCAGCAGCTTAGGTGGGTGGGGCATCTATTCCGAGCAGTACTTC.